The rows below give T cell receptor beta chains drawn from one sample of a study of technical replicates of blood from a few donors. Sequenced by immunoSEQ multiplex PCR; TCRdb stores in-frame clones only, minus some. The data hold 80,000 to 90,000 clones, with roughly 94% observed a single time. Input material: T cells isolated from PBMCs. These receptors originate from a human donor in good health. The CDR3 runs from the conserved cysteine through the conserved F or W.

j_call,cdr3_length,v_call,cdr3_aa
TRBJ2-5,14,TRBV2,CASSQTSGQETQYF
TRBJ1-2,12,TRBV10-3,CAISGDRYGYTF
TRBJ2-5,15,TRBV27,CASSLGTGWEETQYF
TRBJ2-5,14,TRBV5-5,CASSFGQAQETQYF
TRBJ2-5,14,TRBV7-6,CASSPGSGQETQYF
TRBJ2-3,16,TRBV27,CASSFFSGTLGDTQYF
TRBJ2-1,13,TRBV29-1,CSTRAGSYNEQFF
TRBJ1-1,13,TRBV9,CASSVSMNTEAFF
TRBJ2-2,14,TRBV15,CATTGGPNTGELFF
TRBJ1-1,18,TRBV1,CTSSVGTGRRVEDTEAFF
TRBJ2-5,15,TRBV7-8,CASSLDSGGQETQYF
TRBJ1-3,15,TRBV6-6,CASSAPGPSGNTIYF
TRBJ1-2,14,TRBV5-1,CASSLVGGNGGYTF
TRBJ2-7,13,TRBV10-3,CAIRLASGYEQYF
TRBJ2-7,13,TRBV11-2,CASSWDRSYEQYF
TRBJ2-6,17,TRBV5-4,CASSSRVASSGANVLTF
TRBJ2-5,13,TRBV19,CASSTRRGETQYF
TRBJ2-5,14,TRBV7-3,CASSLTRDEETQYF
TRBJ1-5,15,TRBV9,CASSTGQSSNQPQHF
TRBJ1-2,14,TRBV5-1,CASKEGADGYGYTF
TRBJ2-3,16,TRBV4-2,CASSQALGGNTDTQYF
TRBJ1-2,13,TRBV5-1,CASSLGGQVGYTF
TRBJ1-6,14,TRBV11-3,CASSTRVEDSPLHF
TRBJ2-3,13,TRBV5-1,CASRLVLTDTQYF
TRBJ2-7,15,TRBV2,CASKTSGPITYEQYF
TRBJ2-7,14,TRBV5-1,CASSLDQGTYEQYF
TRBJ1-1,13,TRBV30,CAWSVLGRTEAFF
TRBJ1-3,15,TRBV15,CATSGDRGSGNTIYF
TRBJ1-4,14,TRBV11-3,CASSPGIIGEKLFF
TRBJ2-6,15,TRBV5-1,CASSLGRSGANVLTF
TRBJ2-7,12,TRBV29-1,CSFNRDNYEQYF
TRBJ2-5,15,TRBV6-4,CASSATSGTEETQYF
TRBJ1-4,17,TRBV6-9,CASSYGREKAANEKLFF
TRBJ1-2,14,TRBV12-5,CASGLVGDSYGYTF
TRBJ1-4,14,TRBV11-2,CASSQDRGREKLFF
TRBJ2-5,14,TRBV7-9,CASRLTTGGETQYF
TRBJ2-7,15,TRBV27,CASSLRSGAAYEQYF
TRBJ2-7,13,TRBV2,CASSEASVYEQYF
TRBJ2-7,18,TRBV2,CASSGLGPFDRGSYEQYF
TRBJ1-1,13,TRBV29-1,CSVAQVLDTEAFF
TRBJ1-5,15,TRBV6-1,CASSGQGGSNQPQHF
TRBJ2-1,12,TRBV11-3,CASSFGEGEGFF
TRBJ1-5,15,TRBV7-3,CASSLKAGSNQPQHF
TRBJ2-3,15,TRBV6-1,CASRSSGVSTDTQYF
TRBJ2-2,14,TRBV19,CASSIGVSTGELFF
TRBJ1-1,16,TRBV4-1,CASSQQNLIGTGEAFF
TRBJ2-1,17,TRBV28,CASSLPHGTSEYNEQFF
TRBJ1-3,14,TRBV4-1,CASSQTGSGNTIYF
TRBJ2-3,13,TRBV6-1,CASSRTSIDTQYF
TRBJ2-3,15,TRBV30,CAWSVGSGSTDTQYF
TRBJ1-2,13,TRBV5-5,CASSLFTIRGYTF
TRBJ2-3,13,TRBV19,CASGRVSLDTQYF